This paragraph covers one TCR beta chain sequence. The protocol was immunoSEQ multiplex PCR, while the TCRdb copy is restricted to in-frame clones and leaves out a portion. This repertoire shows about 350,000 clones, roughly nine tenths found once; its top ten account for 3% to 4.5%. CDR3 length: 14 amino acids. CDR1 is KGHSH and CDR2 is LQKENI in the germline V gene. J lost 5 bases, V lost 3 bases, and 5 bases had no gene match. These data come from a study of blood T cell repertoires in COVID-19. The J gene is TRBJ1-2, the V gene TRBV18, with 8 positions matching TRBD1. This clonotype was sampled from a woman aged 55-70 years with COVID-19, enrolled during active disease. Material: peripheral blood. The CDR3: CASSPGTGEYGYTF. Here the CDR3 DNA reads TGTGCCAGCTCACCGGGGACAGGAGAGTATGGCTACACCTTC.